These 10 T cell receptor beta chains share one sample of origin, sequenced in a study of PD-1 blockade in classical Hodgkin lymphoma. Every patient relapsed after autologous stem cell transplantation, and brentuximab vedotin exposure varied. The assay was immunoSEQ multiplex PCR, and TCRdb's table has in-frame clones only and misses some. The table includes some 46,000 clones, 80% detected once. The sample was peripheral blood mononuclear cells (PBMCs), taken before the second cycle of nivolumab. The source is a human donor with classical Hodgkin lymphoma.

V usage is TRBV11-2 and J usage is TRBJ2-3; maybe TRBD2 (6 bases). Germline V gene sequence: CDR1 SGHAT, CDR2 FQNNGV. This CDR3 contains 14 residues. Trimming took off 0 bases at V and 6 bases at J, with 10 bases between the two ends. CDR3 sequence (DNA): TGTGCCAGCAGCTTAGAAGGTGCGGGGGATACGCAGTATTTT. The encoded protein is CASSLEGAGDTQYF.

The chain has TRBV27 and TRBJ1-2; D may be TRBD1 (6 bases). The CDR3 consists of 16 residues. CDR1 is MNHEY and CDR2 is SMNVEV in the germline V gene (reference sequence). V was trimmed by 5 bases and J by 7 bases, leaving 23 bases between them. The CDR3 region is CASSPRGGQSYFGYTF. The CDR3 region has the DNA TGTGCCAGCAGTCCCCGAGGAGGACAGTCCTATTTTGGCTACACCTTC.

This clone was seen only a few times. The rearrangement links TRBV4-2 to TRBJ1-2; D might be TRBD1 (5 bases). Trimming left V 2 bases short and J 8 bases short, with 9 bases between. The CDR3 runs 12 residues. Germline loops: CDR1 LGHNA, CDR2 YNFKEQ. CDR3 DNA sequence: TGTGCCAGCAGCCAACAGGGAGGAGGCTACACCTTC. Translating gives CASSQQGGGYTF.

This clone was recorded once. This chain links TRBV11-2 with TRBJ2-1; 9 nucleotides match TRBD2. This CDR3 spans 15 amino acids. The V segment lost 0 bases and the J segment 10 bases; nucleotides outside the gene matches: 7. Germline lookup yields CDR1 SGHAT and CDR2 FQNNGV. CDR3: CASSLEAGGPDEQFF. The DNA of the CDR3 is TGTGCCAGCAGCTTAGAGGCGGGGGGGCCGGACGAGCAGTTCTTC.

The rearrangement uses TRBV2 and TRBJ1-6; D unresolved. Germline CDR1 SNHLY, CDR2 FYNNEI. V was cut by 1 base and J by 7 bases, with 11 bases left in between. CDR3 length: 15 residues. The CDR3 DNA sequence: TGTGCCAGCAGTGAAGGGCAGAATAGGAATTCACCCCTCCACTTT. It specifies CASSEGQNRNSPLHF.

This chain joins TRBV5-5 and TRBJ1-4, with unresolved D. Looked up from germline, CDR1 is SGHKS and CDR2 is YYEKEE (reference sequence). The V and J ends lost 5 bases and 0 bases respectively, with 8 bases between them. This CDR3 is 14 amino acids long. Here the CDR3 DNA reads TGTGCCAGCAGTCCTCTTGCAACTAATGAAAAACTGTTTTTT. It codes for CASSPLATNEKLFF.

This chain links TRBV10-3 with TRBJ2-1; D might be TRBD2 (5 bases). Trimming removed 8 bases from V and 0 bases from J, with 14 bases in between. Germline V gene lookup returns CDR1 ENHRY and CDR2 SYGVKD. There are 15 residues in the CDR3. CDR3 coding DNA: TGTGCCATCGGCGGGCGGAGACTCTCCTACAATGAGCAGTTCTTC. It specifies CAIGGRRLSYNEQFF.

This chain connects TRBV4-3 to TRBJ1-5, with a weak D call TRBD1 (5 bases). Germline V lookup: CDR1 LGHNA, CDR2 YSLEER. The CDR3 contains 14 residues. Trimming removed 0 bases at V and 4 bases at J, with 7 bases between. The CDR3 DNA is TGCGCCAGCAGCCAAGACAGGGAAAATCAGCCCCAGCATTTT. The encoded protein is CASSQDRENQPQHF.

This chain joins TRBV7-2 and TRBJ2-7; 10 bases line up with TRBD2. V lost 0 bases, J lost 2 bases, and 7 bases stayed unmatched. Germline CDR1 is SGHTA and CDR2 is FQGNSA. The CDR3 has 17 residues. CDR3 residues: CASSLAHGSGGAYEQYF. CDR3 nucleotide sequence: TGTGCCAGCAGCTTAGCCCATGGAAGCGGGGGGGCCTACGAGCAGTACTTC.

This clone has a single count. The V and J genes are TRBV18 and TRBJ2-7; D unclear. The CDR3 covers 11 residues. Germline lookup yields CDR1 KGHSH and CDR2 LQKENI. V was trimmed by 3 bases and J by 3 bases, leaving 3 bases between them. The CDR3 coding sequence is TGTGCCAGCTCACCCGGCTACGAGCAGTACTTC. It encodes CASSPGYEQYF. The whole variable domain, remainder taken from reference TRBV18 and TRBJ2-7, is NAGVMQNPRHLVRRRGQEARLRCSPMKGHSHVYWYRQLPEEGLKFMVYLQKENIIDESGMPKERFSAEFPKEGPSILRIQQVVRGDSAAYFCASSPGYEQYFGPGTRLTVT.